The T cell receptor beta chain described here comes from a study of post-analysis software for immune sequencing data. Study-wide context: Recorded subtypes: relapsing-remitting, secondary progressive, progressive-relapsing; some patients unannotated.

Points on this clonotype: Its cognate antigen is unknown.

There are 13 residues in the CDR3. Trimming left V 1 base short and J 14 bases short, with 15 bases between. Presence of unique molecular identifiers characterized the TCR beta cDNA libraries. T cells numbering about 0.85 to 11 million yielded cDNA molecules that totaled some 500,000. TCRdb called the PCR reads again in MiXCR, with one record for every CDR3 protein. The sample carries 350,000 to 500,000 distinct CDR3 sequences, roughly 38% recorded once. General study points: Patients showed TRBV5-6, TRBV5-1 and TRBV20-1 among a few TRBV segments more frequent than in controls. A significant reduction in normalized Chao1 diversity was observed in multiple sclerosis patients versus controls. By F measure, samples from a shared preparation batch strongly co-clustered.

This TCR was sampled from a girl aged 2 to 10 with multiple sclerosis. Sequencing was carried out using blood. V gene TRBV12-3 or TRBV12-4 combines with J gene TRBJ2-1; D tentatively fits TRBD1 or TRBD2 (5 bases each). The CDR3 protein is CASSLDGANREFF. CDR3 DNA sequence: TGTGCCAGCAGTTTAGACGGGGCTAACCGTGAGTTCTTC.